These T cell receptor beta chains were read from a single sample in a study of cytomegalovirus exposure and HLA in healthy donors. TCRdb's table, derived via immunoSEQ multiplex PCR, lists solely in-frame clones and lacks some. The sample shows roughly 160,000 clones, over 80% of them seen only once. The sample comprised PBMCs. The receptors here all came from a boy aged 2 to 10 in good health and CMV-seronegative. Both conserved end residues are part of each CDR3. The order of the fields is J gene, clone size, D gene, V gene, CDR3 protein, CDR3 DNA. D genes are given only for firm matches. Clone size is given for some rows only: seen once, a few or many times, or a class if the clone is expanded.

TRBJ2-5	NA	TRBD2	TRBV5-6	CASSLFGTSGRGTQYF	TGTGCCAGCAGCTTGTTCGGGACTAGCGGGAGAGGGACCCAGTACTTC
TRBJ2-7	NA	NA	TRBV7-2	CASSLERVGGVAYEQYF	TGTGCCAGCAGCTTAGAAAGAGTGGGAGGCGTCGCCTACGAGCAGTACTTC
TRBJ2-2	NA	NA	TRBV30	CAWSVIHQGELFF	TGTGCCTGGAGTGTAATCCATCAAGGGGAGCTGTTTTTT
TRBJ1-2	NA	NA	TRBV2	CASRLSGGNYGYTF	TGTGCCAGCAGACTCAGCGGAGGTAACTATGGCTACACCTTC
TRBJ2-2	once	NA	TRBV11-2	CASSLEAVYTGELFF	TGTGCCAGCAGCTTAGAGGCAGTTTACACCGGGGAGCTGTTTTTT
TRBJ1-1	NA	NA	TRBV6-5	CASSYKGRGTEAFF	TGTGCCAGCAGTTACAAAGGGAGGGGCACTGAAGCTTTCTTT
TRBJ1-5	NA	NA	TRBV10-2	CASSESWASNQPQHF	TGCGCCAGCAGTGAGTCTTGGGCCAGCAATCAGCCCCAGCATTTT
TRBJ1-1	NA	NA	TRBV5-8	CASPKSGLENTEAFF	TGTGCCAGCCCGAAGTCAGGGTTGGAGAACACTGAAGCTTTCTTT
TRBJ2-5	NA	NA	TRBV5-1	CASSSAGSETQYF	TGCGCCAGCAGCTCGGCCGGGTCGGAGACCCAGTACTTC
TRBJ1-1	NA	NA	TRBV7-9	CASSLVGGRNTEAFF	TGTGCCAGCAGCTTAGTTGGGGGGAGGAACACTGAAGCTTTCTTT
TRBJ2-1	NA	TRBD1	TRBV4-3	CASSQRTGWGEQFF	TGCGCCAGCAGTCAGCGGACAGGGTGGGGTGAGCAGTTCTTC
TRBJ2-4	NA	TRBD1	TRBV30	CAWSPGQGAKNIQYF	TGTGCCTGGAGTCCAGGACAGGGAGCCAAAAACATTCAGTACTTC
TRBJ2-6	NA	TRBD1	TRBV7-2	CASSFSPGQRTHGANVLTF	TGTGCCAGCAGCTTCAGCCCGGGACAGAGAACGCACGGGGCCAACGTCCTGACTTTC
TRBJ1-1	NA	NA	TRBV7-9	CSSSLSTGGNTEAFF	TGTTCCAGCAGCTTGAGCACTGGAGGGAACACTGAAGCTTTCTTT
TRBJ1-1	NA	TRBD1	TRBV6-6	CASSSRQGARDTEAFF	TGTGCCAGCAGTTCCCGACAGGGGGCGAGGGACACTGAAGCTTTCTTT
TRBJ2-2	NA	NA	TRBV7-8	CASATSPGVGTGELFF	TGTGCCAGCGCCACTAGCCCCGGGGTGGGCACCGGGGAGCTGTTTTTT
TRBJ1-1	NA	NA	TRBV7-6	CASASGREAFF	TGTGCCTCAGCCTCGGGGAGGGAAGCTTTCTTT
TRBJ1-3	NA	NA	TRBV5-1	CASTNTTGFSSGNTIYF	TGCGCCAGCACCAACACGACAGGCTTCAGCTCTGGAAACACCATATATTTT
TRBJ2-5	NA	NA	TRBV30	CAWSERRFETQYF	TGTGCCTGGAGTGAGAGGAGGTTCGAGACCCAGTACTTC
TRBJ1-3	NA	NA	TRBV7-2	CASSLGGGGNTIYF	TGTGCCAGCAGCTTAGGAGGCGGAGGAAACACCATATATTTT
TRBJ2-2	once	TRBD1	TRBV10-3	CAISGGQGPTGELFF	TGTGCCATCAGTGGAGGACAGGGGCCCACCGGGGAGCTGTTTTTT
TRBJ2-4	NA	TRBD2	TRBV7-9	CASSLALAGGKNIQYF	TGTGCCAGCAGCTTAGCTCTAGCGGGAGGGAAAAACATTCAGTACTTC
TRBJ2-1	NA	NA	TRBV18	CASSLPAGEQFF	TGTGCCAGCTCACTTCCAGCGGGTGAGCAGTTCTTC
TRBJ1-1	few	TRBD1	TRBV5-4	CASSMGTALEAFF	TGTGCCAGCAGCATGGGGACAGCTCTTGAAGCTTTCTTT
TRBJ2-7	NA	NA	TRBV2	CASGFLLAQSSYEQYF	TGTGCCAGCGGGTTTCTTTTAGCGCAAAGCTCCTACGAGCAGTACTTC
TRBJ2-3	NA	TRBD2	TRBV6-5	CASSSGLAISTDTQYF	TGTGCCAGCAGTTCAGGACTAGCGATCAGCACAGATACGCAGTATTTT
TRBJ2-2	NA	TRBD2	TRBV4-2	CASSQLGLAGVRTGELFF	TGTGCCAGCAGCCAGCTGGGACTAGCGGGAGTTAGGACCGGGGAGCTGTTTTTT
TRBJ1-2	NA	TRBD1	TRBV19	CASSPTQGPAGGYTF	TGTGCCAGTAGTCCCACACAGGGGCCTGCTGGTGGCTACACCTTC
TRBJ1-4	NA	NA	TRBV11-2	CASSPVRGPFQKLFF	TGTGCCAGCAGCCCAGTTAGAGGCCCCTTCCAAAAACTGTTTTTT
TRBJ2-3	NA	NA	TRBV11-1	CASSLGPRRATDTQYF	TGTGCCAGCAGCTTAGGGCCTCGGAGGGCCACAGATACGCAGTATTTT
TRBJ2-3	NA	NA	TRBV27	CASSPLTRMGTDTQYF	TGTGCCAGCAGTCCCCTGACTAGGATGGGCACAGATACGCAGTATTTT
TRBJ2-2	NA	TRBD2	TRBV7-9	CASSPGLAGESGELFF	TGTGCCAGCAGCCCCGGACTAGCGGGAGAATCCGGGGAGCTGTTTTTT
TRBJ2-1	few	TRBD2	TRBV9	CASSAGLAGNEQFF	TGTGCCAGCAGCGCTGGACTAGCGGGAAATGAGCAGTTCTTC
TRBJ1-5	NA	TRBD1	TRBV30	CAWSPGGHSTEPQHF	TGTGCCTGGAGTCCAGGGGGTCATAGCACTGAGCCCCAGCATTTT
TRBJ2-2	once	TRBD2	TRBV5-4	CASSPGRGAGGNGELFF	TGTGCCAGCAGCCCGGGCCGGGGGGCGGGGGGAAACGGGGAGCTGTTTTTT
TRBJ2-2	NA	NA	TRBV15	CATSRGGGSWTGELFF	TGTGCCACCAGCAGGGGCGGAGGGAGTTGGACCGGGGAGCTGTTTTTT
TRBJ1-1	NA	TRBD1	TRBV27	CASSQGAHTEAFF	TGTGCCAGCTCCCAGGGGGCCCACACTGAAGCTTTCTTT
TRBJ2-5	once	TRBD2	TRBV7-9	CASSLPTSLPSQETQYF	TGTGCCAGCAGCTTACCGACTAGCCTACCTTCCCAAGAGACCCAGTACTTC
TRBJ1-3	NA	NA	TRBV4-1	CASSEGYGNTIYF	TGCGCCAGCAGTGAGGGATATGGAAACACCATATATTTT
TRBJ2-5	NA	TRBD2	TRBV9	CASSERLGGVRETQYF	TGTGCCAGCAGCGAGAGATTGGGGGGGGTACGAGAGACCCAGTACTTC
TRBJ2-5	NA	TRBD2	TRBV6-5	CASSRAGGKETQYF	TGTGCCAGCAGTCGAGCGGGGGGGAAAGAGACCCAGTACTTC
TRBJ2-3	NA	TRBD2	TRBV7-2	CASRPAGPTDTQYF	TGTGCCAGCAGACCAGCGGGGCCCACAGATACGCAGTATTTT
TRBJ1-2	NA	NA	TRBV30	CAWSVRQEYYGYTF	TGTGCCTGGAGTGTCCGACAGGAATACTATGGCTACACCTTC
TRBJ1-1	NA	NA	TRBV6-5	CASSTSTMNTEAFF	NA
TRBJ2-1	few	TRBD2	TRBV14	CASSHEGLAGGHNEQFF	TGTGCCAGCAGCCACGAAGGACTAGCGGGGGGCCACAATGAGCAGTTCTTC
TRBJ1-2	once	TRBD1	TRBV30	CAWGPGTGISYGYTF	TGTGCCTGGGGCCCCGGGACAGGGATTAGCTATGGCTACACCTTC
TRBJ2-3	NA	NA	TRBV6-1	CASSDTGETDTQYF	TGTGCCAGCAGTGACACGGGGGAAACAGATACGCAGTATTTT
TRBJ2-5	NA	NA	TRBV5-6	CASNHGGTQETQYF	TGCGCCAGCAACCACGGGGGTACACAAGAGACCCAGTACTTC
TRBJ2-1	NA	NA	TRBV29-1	CSVAMGSGNEQFF	TGCAGCGTTGCCATGGGGTCAGGGAATGAGCAGTTCTTC
TRBJ1-2	NA	NA	TRBV11-2	CASSLGQENYGYTF	TGTGCCAGCAGCTTAGGACAGGAGAACTATGGCTACACCTTC
TRBJ1-2	NA	TRBD1	TRBV7-9	CASSSKGTAYTNYGYTF	TGTGCCAGCAGCTCAAAAGGGACAGCCTATACTAACTATGGCTACACCTTC
TRBJ1-2	NA	TRBD1	TRBV19	CASSIGAGGNGYTF	TGTGCCAGTAGTATAGGCGCAGGGGGAAATGGCTACACCTTC
TRBJ1-2	once	NA	TRBV6-1	CASSERGGFIGYTF	TGTGCCAGCAGTGAGCGCGGGGGTTTTATAGGCTACACCTTC
TRBJ2-2	NA	NA	TRBV4-2	CASSQDSRGTNTGELFF	TGTGCCAGCAGCCAAGATAGTCGGGGGACGAACACCGGGGAGCTGTTTTTT
TRBJ1-5	NA	TRBD1	TRBV10-2	CASPDSGQGANQPQHF	TGCGCCAGCCCTGATTCCGGACAGGGGGCGAATCAGCCCCAGCATTTT